Sequencing of this T cell receptor beta chain was carried out in a study of blood T cells in healthy people across ages. The use of a sample-barcoded 5' primer and a J-beta primer mix characterized a second PCR of roughly 6 to 11 cycles. TCRdb used MiXCR to reprocess the 5' RACE reads, holding one entry per CDR3 protein. The sample lists hundreds of thousands of distinct CDR3 sequences; around three fifths were seen once. Germline CDR1 reads LGHNA; CDR2 reads YNFKEQ. This CDR3 spans 15 amino acids. V lost 1 base, J lost 3 bases, and 13 bases lay in between. The specimen was blood. This receptor was obtained from a man aged 35 to 55 in good health. The chain couples TRBV4-2 to TRBJ2-7; a possible D gene is TRBD2 (6 bases). CDR3 protein: CASSQVEAGLYEQYF. As DNA, the CDR3 is TGTGCCAGCAGCCAAGTTGAGGCGGGGCTCTACGAGCAGTACTTC.